The 28 T cell receptor beta chains below all came from one sample that was sequenced in a study of T cells in women clearing cervical HPV infection. The repertoire was sequenced with immunoSEQ multiplex PCR; TCRdb's copy has only in-frame clones and lacks some. This sample's clone table lists about 36,000 clones. Sequenced: blood buffy coat. The receptors were gathered from a woman aged 18 to 75 with a cervical HPV16 infection that either progressed to CIN3+ or cleared (not recorded which).

In regard to this clone: The CDR3 end falls 3 residues outside the read, so it is completed with the germline J gene. The J gene is TRBJ2-2, the V gene TRBV4-1; 9 bases match TRBD1. The CDR3 has 15 residues. Trimming at V came to 0 bases and at J to 4 bases, leaving 0 bases not matched to a gene. The germline gives CDR1 MGHRA, CDR2 YSYEKL. The CDR3: CASSQEGQGTGELFF. The covered CDR3 bases are TGCGCCAGCAGCCAAGAGGGACAGGGCACCGGGGAG.

With respect to this clone: The read is 3 residues too short to cover the CDR3 end, so that end is filled in from the germline J gene. The chain links TRBV9 to TRBJ1-2; TRBD1 matches 9 bases. J gave up 4 bases and V 3 bases, and 7 bases lay outside the gene matches. From germline, CDR1 is SGDLS and CDR2 YYNGEE. The CDR3 spans 15 residues. CDR3 in amino acids: CASSASGTGSYGYTF. The part of the CDR3 DNA that was read is TGTGCCAGCAGCGCTTCCGGGACAGGGAGCTATGGC.

Regarding this clone: The same CDR3 also results from other DNA sequences found in this sample. The CDR3 DNA, read in part, is TGTGCCAGCAATAGCGGGGGATTTAATGAG. Its protein is CASNSGGFNE. The complete CDR3 reads CASNSGGFNEQFF. V and J are TRBV2 and TRBJ2-1, with 9 positions matching TRBD2. The observed sequence ends 3 residues before the CDR3 terminus, with the missing tail filled in from the germline J gene. Germline lookup yields CDR1 SNHLY and CDR2 FYNNEI. Trimming at V came to 7 bases and at J to 7 bases, leaving 5 bases not matched to a gene. The CDR3 totals 13 residues.

The CDR3 sequence: CASSGLARETQYF. Partial CDR3 DNA: TGTGCCAGCAGTGGACTAGCTCGGGAGACC. J is TRBJ2-5 and V is TRBV6-1; 7 nucleotides line up with TRBD2. The sequenced fragment ends 3 residues before the CDR3 boundary, so the rest is inferred from the germline J gene. Unmatched junction bases numbered 4, after V lost 4 bases and J lost 5 bases. The germline CDR1 and CDR2 sequences are MNHNS and SASEGT. The CDR3 has 13 residues.

Comments on this clone: The read halts 3 residues ahead of the CDR3 end, with the missing end drawn from the germline J gene. V usage is TRBV13 and J usage is TRBJ2-2; 7 positions agree with TRBD2. CDR3 length equals 14 residues. CDR1 is PRHDT, CDR2 FYEKMQ, per germline (reference sequence). Trimming at V came to 3 bases and at J to 4 bases, leaving 2 bases not matched to a gene. CDR3 loop: CASSFSGGTGELFF. The CDR3 bases that were read are TGTGCCAGCAGCTTCTCGGGGGGCACCGGGGAG.

Comment on this clone: The read halts 3 residues ahead of the CDR3 end, with the missing end drawn from the germline J gene. V gene TRBV2 combines with J gene TRBJ1-5, with TRBD1 matching 7 bases. The V gene end was trimmed by 5 bases and the J gene end by 7 bases; junction bases not matched to a gene: 8. This CDR3 has 14 residues. Germline V lookup: CDR1 SNHLY, CDR2 FYNNEI. Partial CDR3 DNA: TGTGCCAGCAGTTTCAGACAGGGAGACCAGCCC. Residues: CASSFRQGDQP. The entire CDR3 protein is CASSFRQGDQPQHF.

As regards this clone: At one end, the junction sequence differs from germline, possibly due to a read error. The sequenced fragment ends 3 residues before the CDR3 boundary, so the rest is inferred from the germline J gene. This chain joins TRBV28 and TRBJ2-2; TRBD2 might be the D (5 bases). The germline V gene encodes CDR1 MDHEN and CDR2 SYDVKM. The CDR3 consists of 15 residues. The chain's CDR3 is CASSLWTFSGGELFF. The DNA read from the CDR3 is TGTGCCAGCAGCTTATGGACTTTTTCTGGCGGGGAG.

Notes on this clone: The CDR3 end lies 3 residues beyond the end of the read and is filled in from the germline J gene. This chain links TRBV6-2 or TRBV6-3 with TRBJ1-5, with TRBD1 matching over 11 bases. This CDR3 comprises 16 residues. V shed 6 bases, J shed 6 bases, and the junction held 10 bases outside the gene matches. Looked up from germline, CDR1 is MNHEY and CDR2 is SVGEGT. The DNA read from the CDR3 is TGTGCCAGCAGCCTGGCCGTGGACAGGGGGCGTCAGCCC. Encoded protein: CASSLAVDRGRQP. The whole CDR3 sequence is CASSLAVDRGRQPQHF.

With respect to this clone: Read sequence stops 3 residues before the CDR3 end, and the germline J gene provides the missing end. This chain links TRBV20-1 with TRBJ2-1, with 7 bases that match TRBD2. Germline V gene data show CDR1 as DFQATT and CDR2 as SNEGSKA (reference sequence). The CDR3 runs 14 residues. With 6 bases clipped from V and 0 bases from J, the junction kept 5 bases outside the gene matches. CDR3 amino acids: CSARSGSSYNEQFF. The part of the CDR3 DNA that was read is TGCAGTGCCCGTAGCGGGTCCTCCTACAATGAG.

Concerning this clone: The read comes to an end 3 residues before the CDR3 does, leaving the germline J gene to fill in the end. This chain links TRBV5-1 with TRBJ2-1; D gene uncertain. CDR1 SGHRS and CDR2 YFSETQ come from the germline V gene. The CDR3 runs to 14 residues. Trimming took off 0 bases at V and 7 bases at J, with 11 bases between the two ends. CDR3 sequence: CASSLASLRNEQFF. CDR3 bases read: TGCGCCAGCAGCTTGGCCTCTTTACGGAATGAG. The full variable domain, in which reference TRBV5-1 and TRBJ2-1 provide the parts outside the CDR3, is KAGVTQTPRYLIKTRGQQVTLSCSPISGHRSVSWYQQTPGQGLQFLFEYFSETQRNKGNFPGRFSGRQFSNSRSEMNVSTLELGDSALYLCASSLASLRNEQFFGPGTRLTVL.

As concerns this clone: The CDR3 end lies 3 residues beyond the end of the read and is filled in from the germline J gene. The chain recombines TRBV20-1 with TRBJ1-5, with D possibly being TRBD1 (6 bases). The CDR3 is 14 residues long. Germline values: CDR1 DFQATT, CDR2 SNEGSKA (reference sequence). V shed 3 bases and J shed 3 bases, with 12 bases lying between them. CDR3 DNA (partial): TGCAGTGCTAGGTCCAGGGGACCCAATCAGCCC. Translation gives CSARSRGPNQP. Given in full, the CDR3 is CSARSRGPNQPQHF.

Comments on this clone: The read ends 3 residues early relative to the CDR3; the germline J gene fills the gap. The chain joins TRBV20-1 to TRBJ2-2, with D tentatively TRBD1 (8 bases). The V and J ends lost 4 bases and 0 bases respectively, with 18 bases between them. The CDR3 contains 17 residues. Germline V gene lookup returns CDR1 DFQATT and CDR2 SNEGSKA (reference sequence). CDR3 bases read: TGCAGTGCTATAAGGACAGGGAGGGGACCGAACACCGGGGAG. Amino acids: CSAIRTGRGPNTGE. The full CDR3 reads CSAIRTGRGPNTGELFF.

Incomplete CDR3 DNA: TGTGCCAGCAGGATAGCGGGTAGCACAGATACG. Amino acid sequence: CASRIAGSTDT. The full-length CDR3 reads as CASRIAGSTDTQYF. The genes are TRBV27 and TRBJ2-3, with TRBD2 matching over 7 bases. Read coverage stops 3 residues before the CDR3 terminus; the germline J gene supplies the remainder. CDR3 length equals 14 residues. The V and J ends lost 6 bases and 0 bases, in that order; junction bases with no gene match: 3. Germline V gene data show CDR1 as MNHEY and CDR2 as SMNVEV (reference sequence).

CDR3 protein: CASNRLRQETQYF. The CDR3 bases that were read are TGTGCCAGCAACAGACTAAGACAAGAGACC. This sequence joins TRBV12-3 or TRBV12-4 and TRBJ2-5; D possibly corresponds to TRBD2 (5 bases). Coverage ceases 3 residues before the CDR3 finishes, and the germline J gene fills in the end. CDR3 length equals 13 residues. Deletions cut 7 bases from V and 2 bases from J, with 11 bases between.

Regarding this clone: The CDR3 end is not reached by the read, which stops 3 residues before it; the germline J gene fills it in. The chain combines TRBV9 with TRBJ1-2; 8 bases match TRBD1. The CDR3 totals 17 residues. Germline V gives CDR1 SGDLS, CDR2 YYNGEE. The CDR3 spells CASSVERDTDREEGYTF. Incomplete CDR3 DNA: TGTGCCAGCAGCGTAGAAAGGGATACGGACAGGGAAGAAGGC.

The part of the CDR3 DNA that was read is TGTGCTAGTGGTTCAAACAGAGGGACAGGGCGCTACGAG. It encodes CASGSNRGTGRYE. The whole CDR3 reads CASGSNRGTGRYEQYF. The chain combines TRBV12-5 with TRBJ2-7, with 9 bases lining up with TRBD1. The read comes to an end 3 residues before the CDR3 does, leaving the germline J gene to fill in the end. Trimming cost V 4 bases and J 3 bases; bases outside gene matches: 10. Germline CDR1 LGHNT, CDR2 FRNRAP. This CDR3 has 16 amino acids.

As regards this clone: The CDR3 end falls 3 residues outside the read, so it is completed with the germline J gene. The chain is built from TRBV2 and TRBJ2-5, with TRBD1 matching 8 bases. CDR1 SNHLY and CDR2 FYNNEI come from the germline V gene. CDR3 size: 13 residues. This CDR3 reads CASSEQGADTQYF. The CDR3 bases that were read are TGTGCCAGCAGTGAGCAGGGGGCCGATACC. Together with reference TRBV2 and TRBJ2-5, the CDR3 gives the full variable domain: EPEVTQTPSHQVTQMGQEVILRCVPISNHLYFYWYRQILGQKVEFLVSFYNNEISEKSEIFDDQFSVERPDGSNFTLKIRSTKLEDSAMYFCASSEQGADTQYFGPGTRLLVL.

Concerning this clone itself: Coverage ceases 3 residues before the CDR3 finishes, and the germline J gene fills in the end. J is TRBJ1-5 and V is TRBV7-6, with 9 bases that match TRBD1. V shed 5 bases and J 6 bases; nucleotides not matched to a gene: 5. The CDR3 is 14 residues long. CDR1 and CDR2 (germline): SGHVS, FNYEAQ. The CDR3 sequence is CASSATGGGQPQHF. Incomplete CDR3 DNA: TGTGCCAGCAGCGCGACAGGGGGAGGTCAGCCC.

Turning to this clone: Read data end 3 residues before the CDR3 end; the end is taken from the germline J gene. The genes are TRBV5-1 and TRBJ2-5; weak D call: TRBD2 (5 bases). The CDR3 is 15 residues long. Germline CDR1 reads SGHRS; CDR2 reads YFSETQ. Trimming took 3 bases from V and 5 from J, leaving 17 bases between them. CDR3 DNA (partial): TGCGCCAGCAGCTGGACGCCGGGGAGAGTTGAGACC. Residues: CASSWTPGRVET. The full CDR3 protein reads CASSWTPGRVETQYF.

As regards this clone: The read finishes 3 residues shy of the CDR3 end, and the germline J gene is used to complete it. The chain has TRBV20-1 and TRBJ2-6; D is uncertain. The germline gives CDR1 DFQATT, CDR2 SNEGSKA (reference sequence). This CDR3 comprises 14 residues. V lost 2 bases and J 0 bases, leaving 5 bases between the germline ends. The CDR3 sequence is CSARPLSGANVLTF. The DNA read from the CDR3 is TGCAGTGCTAGACCTCTCTCTGGGGCCAACGTC.

In the case of this clone: Sequencing ends 3 residues short of the CDR3 end; the germline J gene provides the rest. The chain couples TRBV5-1 to TRBJ2-5; 8 bases are a match to TRBD1. The germline V gene encodes CDR1 SGHRS and CDR2 YFSETQ. V lost 3 bases, J lost 7 bases, and 11 bases stayed unmatched. There are 15 residues in the CDR3. The part of the CDR3 DNA that was read is TGCGCCAGCAGCTCGACAGGGGAAACCCTAGGGACC. It yields the protein CASSSTGETLGT. Given in full, the CDR3 is CASSSTGETLGTQYF.

Concerning this clone itself: The read ends 3 residues early relative to the CDR3; the germline J gene fills the gap. The chain combines TRBV6-4 with TRBJ1-6; 9 bases align to TRBD1. This CDR3 has 15 amino acids. Per the germline V gene, CDR1 is MRHNA and CDR2 is SNTAGT. CDR3 loop: CASSDSPGQGTPLHF. The sequenced part of the CDR3 DNA is TGTGCCAGCAGTGACTCCCCCGGACAGGGGACTCCC.

A note on this clone: The CDR3 end is not reached by the read, which stops 3 residues before it; the germline J gene fills it in. V gene TRBV3-1 (or the pseudogene TRBV3-2) combines with J gene TRBJ2-1; the D is unclear. The germline V gene encodes CDR1 LGHDT and CDR2 YNNKEL (reference sequence). The CDR3 contains 14 residues. Trimming stripped 1 base from V and 6 bases from J, with 10 bases between. The sequenced part of the CDR3 DNA is TGTGCCAGCAGCCAAGCACCAGTTGGCAATGAG. It specifies CASSQAPVGNE. The entire CDR3 reads CASSQAPVGNEQFF.

Worth noting for this clone: The read ends 3 residues shy of where the CDR3 ends; the end is completed using the germline J gene. The V and J genes are TRBV14 and TRBJ1-6; possible D gene TRBD1, 5 bases. The V gene's germline CDR1 is SGHDN and CDR2 FVKESK. This CDR3 is 14 amino acids long. Trimming cost V 5 bases and J 9 bases, with 14 bases left between them. Partial CDR3 DNA: TGTGCCAGCAGCTTCAGTATAGGGGTTTCACCC. Encoded protein: CASSFSIGVSP. In full, the CDR3 is CASSFSIGVSPLHF.

Comment on this clone: The read gets to within 3 residues of the CDR3 end, and the germline J gene fills in the rest. The chain is built from TRBV20-1 and TRBJ1-1; TRBD1 matches 10 bases. Germline CDR1 and CDR2: DFQATT and SNEGSKA (reference sequence). V was pared by 5 bases and J by 0 bases, with 6 bases of the junction left unmatched. This CDR3 is built from 15 residues. The CDR3 DNA, read in part, is TGCAGTGCTGCACGCGACAGGGGGCTGAACACTGAA. Translation: CSAARDRGLNTE. In full, the CDR3 is CSAARDRGLNTEAFF.

Turning to this clone: The read ends 3 residues early relative to the CDR3; the germline J gene fills the gap. The genes are TRBV5-4 and TRBJ2-7; D possibly corresponds to TRBD2 (7 bases). This CDR3 region has 15 residues. CDR1 SGHNT and CDR2 YYREEE come from the germline V gene (reference sequence). V was shortened by 7 bases and J by 0 bases, with 17 bases between the two germline ends. The part of the CDR3 DNA that was read is TGTGCCAGCTCTAGAGGCGGGGGCACCTCCTACGAG. Translating it yields CASSRGGGTSYE. The complete CDR3 sequence is CASSRGGGTSYEQYF. The variable domain in full, completed from reference TRBV5-4 and TRBJ2-7, reads ETGVTQSPTHLIKTRGQQVTLRCSSQSGHNTVSWYQQALGQGPQFIFQYYREEENGRGNFPPRFSGLQFPNYSSELNVNALELDDSALYLCASSRGGGTSYEQYFGPGTRLTVT.

With regard to this clone: The CDR3 end is not reached by the read, which stops 3 residues before it; the germline J gene fills it in. This chain uses TRBV6-4 with TRBJ2-1; TRBD2 aligns across 10 bases. Germline CDR1 MRHNA, CDR2 SNTAGT. J was trimmed by 8 bases and V by 0 bases; bases with no gene match: 4. CDR3 length equals 15 residues. The CDR3 sequence is CASSDSTSGLDEQFF. The part of the CDR3 DNA that was read is TGTGCCAGCAGTGACTCGACTAGCGGGCTGGATGAG.

About this clone: The read ends 3 residues before the CDR3 terminus; that terminus is restored from the germline J gene. The chain joins TRBV7-9 to TRBJ1-1; D is possibly TRBD1 (5 bases). The CDR3 runs 14 residues. Germline CDR1 is SEHNR and CDR2 is FQNEAQ (reference sequence). CDR3 region: CASSYGTSLGGAFF. The DNA read from the CDR3 is TGTGCCAGCAGCTACGGGACTAGTTTGGGGGGA.